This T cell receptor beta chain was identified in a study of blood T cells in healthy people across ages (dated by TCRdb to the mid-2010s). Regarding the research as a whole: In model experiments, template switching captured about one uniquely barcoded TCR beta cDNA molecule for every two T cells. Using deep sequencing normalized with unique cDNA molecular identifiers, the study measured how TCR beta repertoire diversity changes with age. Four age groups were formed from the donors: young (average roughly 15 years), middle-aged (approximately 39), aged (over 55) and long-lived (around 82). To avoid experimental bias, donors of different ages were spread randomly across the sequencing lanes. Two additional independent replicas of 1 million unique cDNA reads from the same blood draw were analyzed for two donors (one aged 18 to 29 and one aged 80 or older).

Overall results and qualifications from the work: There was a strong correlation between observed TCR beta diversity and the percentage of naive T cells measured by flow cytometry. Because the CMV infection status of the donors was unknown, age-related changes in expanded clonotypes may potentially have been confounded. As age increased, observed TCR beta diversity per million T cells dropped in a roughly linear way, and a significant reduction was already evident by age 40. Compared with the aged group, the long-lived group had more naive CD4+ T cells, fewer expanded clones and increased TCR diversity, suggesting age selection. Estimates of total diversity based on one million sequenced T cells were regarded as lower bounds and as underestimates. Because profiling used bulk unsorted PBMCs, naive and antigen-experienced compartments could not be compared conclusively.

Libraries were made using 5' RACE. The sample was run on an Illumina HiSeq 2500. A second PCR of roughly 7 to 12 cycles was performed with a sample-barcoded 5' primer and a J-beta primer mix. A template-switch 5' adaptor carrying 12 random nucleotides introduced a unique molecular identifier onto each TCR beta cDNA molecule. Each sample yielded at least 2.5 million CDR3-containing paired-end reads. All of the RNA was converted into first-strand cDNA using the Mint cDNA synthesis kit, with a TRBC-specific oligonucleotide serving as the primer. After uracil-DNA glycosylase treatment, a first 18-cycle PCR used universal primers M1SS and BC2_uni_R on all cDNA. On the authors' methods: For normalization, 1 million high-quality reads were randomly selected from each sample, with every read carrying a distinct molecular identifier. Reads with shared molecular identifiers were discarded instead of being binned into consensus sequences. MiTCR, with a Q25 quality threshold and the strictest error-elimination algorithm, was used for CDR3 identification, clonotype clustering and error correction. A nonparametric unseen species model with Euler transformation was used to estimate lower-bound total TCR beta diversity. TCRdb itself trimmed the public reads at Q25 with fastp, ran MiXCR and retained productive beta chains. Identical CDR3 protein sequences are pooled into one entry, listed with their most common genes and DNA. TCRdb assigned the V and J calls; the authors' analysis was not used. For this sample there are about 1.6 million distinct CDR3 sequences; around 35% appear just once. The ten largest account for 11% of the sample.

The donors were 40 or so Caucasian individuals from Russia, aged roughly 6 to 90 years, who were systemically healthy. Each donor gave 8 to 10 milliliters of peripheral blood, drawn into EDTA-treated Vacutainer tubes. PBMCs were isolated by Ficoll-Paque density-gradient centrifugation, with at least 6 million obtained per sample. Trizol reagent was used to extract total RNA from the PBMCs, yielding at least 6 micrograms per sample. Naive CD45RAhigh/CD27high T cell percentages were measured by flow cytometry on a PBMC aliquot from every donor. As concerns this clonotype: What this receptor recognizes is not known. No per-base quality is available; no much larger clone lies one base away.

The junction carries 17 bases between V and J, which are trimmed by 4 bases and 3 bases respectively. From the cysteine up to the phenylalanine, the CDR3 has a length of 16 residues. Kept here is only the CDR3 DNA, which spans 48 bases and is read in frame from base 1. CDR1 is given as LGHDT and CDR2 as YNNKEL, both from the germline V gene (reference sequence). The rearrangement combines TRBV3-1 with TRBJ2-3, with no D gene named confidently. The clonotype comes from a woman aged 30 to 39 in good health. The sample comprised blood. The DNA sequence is TGTGCCAGCAGCCCCTCTGGCGGACCCGAAACAGATACGCAGTATTTT. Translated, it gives CASSPSGGPETDTQYF.